The source of this T cell receptor (beta chain) is a study of glioma-infiltrating T cells. Study background: Glioma patients had dexamethasone for six or fewer days before surgery.

Amplification of TCR alpha and beta CDR3 regions from RNA used iRepertoire nested multiplex PCR. TCRdb called the multiplex PCR reads again in MiXCR, with one record for every CDR3 protein. Of a few hundred thousand distinct CDR3 sequences listed, roughly 41% are singletons. J lost 3 bases, V lost 6 bases, and 2 bases had no gene match. Looked up from germline, CDR1 is SGHDN and CDR2 is FVKESK. The CDR3 has 13 residues. General observations from the study: Signature shared blood CDR3 motifs were enriched in low-divergence and depleted in high-divergence patients.

Concerning this clonotype: Its specificity is unknown.

Input material: glioma tissue, nonneoplastic brain tissue, or PBMCs (not recorded which). The source is a human donor with low-grade glioma or glioblastoma, undergoing nonglioma brain surgery, or in good health (not recorded which). The chain links TRBV14 to TRBJ2-1; TRBD2 agrees at 7 bases. The CDR3 here is CASRLAVYNEQFF. For the CDR3, the DNA is TGTGCCAGCAGGCTAGCGGTCTACAATGAGCAGTTCTTC.